A selection of T cell receptor beta chains follows, all from one sample in a study of T cells in Graves' hyperthyroidism and ophthalmopathy. TCRdb re-derived calls from the multiplex PCR reads in MiXCR, one entry per CDR3 protein. This sample has a few hundred thousand distinct CDR3 sequences, with around 20% found just once. Sequencing input: blood. The receptors originated from a man aged 18-30 years with Graves' ophthalmopathy. The CDR3 runs from the conserved cysteine through the conserved F or W. D genes are given only for firm matches. Expanded clones are given a class, and other clones once, few, many or no size at all.

CDR3 DNA: TGTGCCACCAGTGATCCTCGGGGCACCGGGGAGCTGTTTTTT
CDR3 protein: CATSDPRGTGELFF
clone size: few
V gene: TRBV24-1
D gene: .
J gene: TRBJ2-2

CDR3 DNA: TGTGCCAGCAGCCCCCCGGGATTCTCTGGGGCCAACGTCCTGACTTTC
CDR3 protein: CASSPPGFSGANVLTF
clone size: few
V gene: TRBV7-9
D gene: .
J gene: TRBJ2-6

CDR3 DNA: TGCGCCAGCAGTTTAAGCGGGACCGAGAACACCGGGGAGCTGTTTTTT
CDR3 protein: CASSLSGTENTGELFF
clone size: few
V gene: TRBV5-1
D gene: TRBD2
J gene: TRBJ2-2

CDR3 DNA: TGTGCCAGTAGTAAAAGGGGGGAGTATAGCAATCAGCCCCAGCATTTT
CDR3 protein: CASSKRGEYSNQPQHF
clone size: few
V gene: TRBV19
D gene: .
J gene: TRBJ1-5

CDR3 DNA: TGTGCCAGCAGTTTTGCCGGGACAGGGGTTTACGAGCAGTACTTC
CDR3 protein: CASSFAGTGVYEQYF
clone size: few
V gene: TRBV7-2
D gene: TRBD1
J gene: TRBJ2-7

CDR3 DNA: TGTGCCATCAGTGAGCGACAGGGTACCGGGGGAAAACTGTTTTTT
CDR3 protein: CAISERQGTGGKLFF
clone size: few
V gene: TRBV10-3
D gene: TRBD1
J gene: TRBJ1-4

CDR3 DNA: TGTGCCAGCGGACAGGGATCTGAAAAACTGTTTTTT
CDR3 protein: CASGQGSEKLFF
clone size: .
V gene: TRBV28
D gene: TRBD1
J gene: TRBJ1-4

CDR3 DNA: TGTGCCAGCAGAGAACAGGGGACTGAAAAACTGTTTTTT
CDR3 protein: CASREQGTEKLFF
clone size: .
V gene: TRBV28
D gene: TRBD1
J gene: TRBJ1-4

CDR3 DNA: TGTGCCAGCAGTTTATACGGCGCCTCCTATAATTCACCCCTCCACTTT
CDR3 protein: CASSLYGASYNSPLHF
clone size: few
V gene: TRBV28
D gene: .
J gene: TRBJ1-6

CDR3 DNA: TGTGCCAGCAGCTTGGCGCCAGGGTACGCCACAGATACGCAGTATTTT
CDR3 protein: CASSLAPGYATDTQYF
clone size: few
V gene: TRBV5-6
D gene: .
J gene: TRBJ2-3

CDR3 DNA: TGTGCCAGCAGCTCGCCGAGAGGTTCAGCGGGGGGCTCTGGGGCCAACGTCCTGACTTTC
CDR3 protein: CASSSPRGSAGGSGANVLTF
clone size: .
V gene: TRBV7-3
D gene: TRBD2
J gene: TRBJ2-6

CDR3 DNA: TGTGCCAGCAGCTTAGACCCCGGCAGATTGAACACTGAAGCTTTCTTT
CDR3 protein: CASSLDPGRLNTEAFF
clone size: few
V gene: TRBV5-4
D gene: .
J gene: TRBJ1-1

CDR3 DNA: TGCAGCGTTGGGCAGTTAGACGAGCAGTACTTC
CDR3 protein: CSVGQLDEQYF
clone size: .
V gene: TRBV29-1
D gene: .
J gene: TRBJ2-7

CDR3 DNA: TGTGCCAGCAGCTTAAGGGGTGGGGCGCTCTTCACAGATACGCAGTATTTT
CDR3 protein: CASSLRGGALFTDTQYF
clone size: many
V gene: TRBV7-3
D gene: .
J gene: TRBJ2-3

CDR3 DNA: TGCAGTGCCGCCGGGACAGGGAGCACCGGGGAGCTGTTTTTT
CDR3 protein: CSAAGTGSTGELFF
clone size: .
V gene: TRBV20-1
D gene: TRBD1
J gene: TRBJ2-2

CDR3 DNA: TGCAGCGTCCCCCGGGGGGGAGAAGATACGCAGTATTTT
CDR3 protein: CSVPRGGEDTQYF
clone size: once
V gene: TRBV29-1
D gene: TRBD2
J gene: TRBJ2-3

CDR3 DNA: TGTGCCAGCAGCTTACCACTTGGAGGAGAGACCCAGTACTTC
CDR3 protein: CASSLPLGGETQYF
clone size: many
V gene: TRBV7-6
D gene: .
J gene: TRBJ2-5

CDR3 DNA: TGCAGCGTAGGGGACAGGGGGCTGAACTATGGCTACACCTTC
CDR3 protein: CSVGDRGLNYGYTF
clone size: few
V gene: TRBV29-1
D gene: TRBD1
J gene: TRBJ1-2

CDR3 DNA: TGTGCCAGCAGCCCCATGCCGAGGGAGAATGAGCAGTTCTTC
CDR3 protein: CASSPMPRENEQFF
clone size: .
V gene: TRBV5-6
D gene: .
J gene: TRBJ2-1

CDR3 DNA: TGTGCCAGCAGTTGGGACAGGGTCGGGGAAAAACTGTTTTTT
CDR3 protein: CASSWDRVGEKLFF
clone size: few
V gene: TRBV6-1
D gene: TRBD1
J gene: TRBJ1-4

CDR3 DNA: TGTGCCAGCAGCTTAGGTATACAGGGAAGAGAGTTCTTC
CDR3 protein: CASSLGIQGREFF
clone size: .
V gene: TRBV11-3
D gene: .
J gene: TRBJ2-1

CDR3 DNA: TGTGCCAGCAGCGTAGTTCCTGCGGGGCGAGGGCAAGAGACCCAGTACTTC
CDR3 protein: CASSVVPAGRGQETQYF
clone size: many
V gene: TRBV9
D gene: .
J gene: TRBJ2-5

CDR3 DNA: TGTGCCAGCAGCCAAGGGGGACAGGGGAACACTGAAGCTTTCTTT
CDR3 protein: CASSQGGQGNTEAFF
clone size: many
V gene: TRBV6-1
D gene: TRBD1
J gene: TRBJ1-1

CDR3 DNA: TGTGCCAGCAGTTTAGGCAGGGGGCATGAGCAGTTCTTC
CDR3 protein: CASSLGRGHEQFF
clone size: .
V gene: TRBV12-3/TRBV12-4
D gene: TRBD1
J gene: TRBJ2-1

CDR3 DNA: TGTGCCAGCAGAACTGGGTCCTTTAGCACAGATACGCAGTATTTT
CDR3 protein: CASRTGSFSTDTQYF
clone size: few
V gene: TRBV6-1
D gene: .
J gene: TRBJ2-3

CDR3 DNA: TGCAGCGTTGAAGCCAGGGACTCCTACGAGCAGTACTTC
CDR3 protein: CSVEARDSYEQYF
clone size: .
V gene: TRBV29-1
D gene: .
J gene: TRBJ2-7

CDR3 DNA: TGTGCCAGCAGAGTAGCGGAGAAACATACAGATACGCAGTATTTT
CDR3 protein: CASRVAEKHTDTQYF
clone size: .
V gene: TRBV2
D gene: .
J gene: TRBJ2-3

CDR3 DNA: TGCGCCAGCAGCTTGGTAGGCAGCTACTCTGGAAACACCATATATTTT
CDR3 protein: CASSLVGSYSGNTIYF
clone size: few
V gene: TRBV5-1
D gene: .
J gene: TRBJ1-3

CDR3 DNA: TGCGCCAGCAGCCAAGATCGCCAGGGTACTTTCTTT
CDR3 protein: CASSQDRQGTFF
clone size: .
V gene: TRBV4-1
D gene: .
J gene: TRBJ1-1

CDR3 DNA: TGCAGTGCGAGCGGGACACCGTACGAGCAGTACTTC
CDR3 protein: CSASGTPYEQYF
clone size: many
V gene: TRBV20-1
D gene: .
J gene: TRBJ2-7

CDR3 DNA: TGCGCCAGCAGCTTGGGGACTAGCGGGGAGCAGTTCTTC
CDR3 protein: CASSLGTSGEQFF
clone size: many
V gene: TRBV5-1
D gene: TRBD2
J gene: TRBJ2-1

CDR3 DNA: TGTGCCAGTAGTATAGCCCGGGACATCGGTGAAAAACTGTTTTTT
CDR3 protein: CASSIARDIGEKLFF
clone size: .
V gene: TRBV19
D gene: .
J gene: TRBJ1-4

CDR3 DNA: TGTGCCAGCAGGCCGGACACTTGGGCTAACTCCTACAATGAGCAGTTCTTC
CDR3 protein: CASRPDTWANSYNEQFF
clone size: many
V gene: TRBV12-3/TRBV12-4
D gene: .
J gene: TRBJ2-1

CDR3 DNA: TGTGCCAGCAGCCGACAGATCTCTGGAAACACCATATATTTT
CDR3 protein: CASSRQISGNTIYF
clone size: .
V gene: TRBV7-9
D gene: .
J gene: TRBJ1-3

CDR3 DNA: TGTGCCAGCAGCCAAGTTATCTTCGGGGTATCCTCTGGAAACACCATATATTTT
CDR3 protein: CASSQVIFGVSSGNTIYF
clone size: .
V gene: TRBV3-1
D gene: .
J gene: TRBJ1-3

CDR3 DNA: TGTGCCAGCAGTTTATCCCCGGCGGGGATTTACAATGAGCAGTTCTTC
CDR3 protein: CASSLSPAGIYNEQFF
clone size: .
V gene: TRBV27
D gene: .
J gene: TRBJ2-1

CDR3 DNA: TGTGCCAGCAGCTTACGGGGTGAGGGGGGGCGCTTAAATGAGCAGTTCTTC
CDR3 protein: CASSLRGEGGRLNEQFF
clone size: few
V gene: TRBV11-3
D gene: .
J gene: TRBJ2-1

CDR3 DNA: TGTGCCAGCAGGCCAACTAGCGGGGGTTACAATGAGCAGTTCTTC
CDR3 protein: CASRPTSGGYNEQFF
clone size: many
V gene: TRBV12-3/TRBV12-4
D gene: TRBD2
J gene: TRBJ2-1

CDR3 DNA: TGTGCCAGCAGACCTCAGACAGGGAGTAAAGCTGAAGCTTTCTTT
CDR3 protein: CASRPQTGSKAEAFF
clone size: .
V gene: TRBV6-1
D gene: TRBD1
J gene: TRBJ1-1

CDR3 DNA: TGTGCCAGCAGTTCTGCCTCCACAGATTATAATTCACCCCTCCACTTT
CDR3 protein: CASSSASTDYNSPLHF
clone size: many
V gene: TRBV6-1
D gene: .
J gene: TRBJ1-6

CDR3 DNA: TGTGCCAGCAGTCAAACAGGGGCAGGTCAGCCCCAGCATTTT
CDR3 protein: CASSQTGAGQPQHF
clone size: many
V gene: TRBV12-3/TRBV12-4
D gene: TRBD1
J gene: TRBJ1-5

CDR3 DNA: TGTGCCAGCAGTGCTGACCCGGGGGCTGGGGAGCTGTTTTTT
CDR3 protein: CASSADPGAGELFF
clone size: .
V gene: TRBV27
D gene: .
J gene: TRBJ2-2

CDR3 DNA: TGCGCCAGCAGCTCCCCAGGGGCGTTGGAGGATACGCAGTATTTT
CDR3 protein: CASSSPGALEDTQYF
clone size: many
V gene: TRBV5-1
D gene: .
J gene: TRBJ2-3

CDR3 DNA: TGTGCCAGCAGCCAAGTGCCAGCACCCGGAAACACCATATATTTT
CDR3 protein: CASSQVPAPGNTIYF
clone size: many
V gene: TRBV3-1
D gene: .
J gene: TRBJ1-3

CDR3 DNA: TGCAGTGAGAAAAGGGGCGAAGCGGCTGAAGCTTTCTTT
CDR3 protein: CSEKRGEAAEAFF
clone size: many
V gene: TRBV20-1
D gene: .
J gene: TRBJ1-1

CDR3 DNA: TGTGCCACCGAGGGTGACAATCAGCCCCAGCATTTT
CDR3 protein: CATEGDNQPQHF
clone size: .
V gene: TRBV24-1
D gene: .
J gene: TRBJ1-5

CDR3 DNA: TGTGCCAGCAGCGTAGCCGGCGGGGGAGCCCGAGAGACCCAGTACTTC
CDR3 protein: CASSVAGGGARETQYF
clone size: few
V gene: TRBV9
D gene: TRBD2
J gene: TRBJ2-5

CDR3 DNA: TGTGCCAGCTCTGGGTCGAGCCAAGAGACCCAGTACTTC
CDR3 protein: CASSGSSQETQYF
clone size: many
V gene: TRBV6-1
D gene: .
J gene: TRBJ2-5

CDR3 DNA: TGCGCCAGCAGCGCAGGACAGGGCTCCTACAATGAGCAGTTCTTC
CDR3 protein: CASSAGQGSYNEQFF
clone size: many
V gene: TRBV5-1
D gene: TRBD1
J gene: TRBJ2-1

CDR3 DNA: TGCGCCAGCAGCCAAATAGGGGGGGGCCACTACAATGAGCAGTTCTTC
CDR3 protein: CASSQIGGGHYNEQFF
clone size: few
V gene: TRBV4-1
D gene: .
J gene: TRBJ2-1

CDR3 DNA: TGTGCCAGCAGTTACACTGGGAACTATGGCTACACCTTC
CDR3 protein: CASSYTGNYGYTF
clone size: many
V gene: TRBV6-6
D gene: .
J gene: TRBJ1-2